Here is one TCR beta chain with its context. The antigen is undetermined. The data were obtained in a study of graft-versus-host responses after intestinal transplantation. On the study more broadly: Each transplant was multivisceral, liver-intestinal, or isolated intestinal. The whole recipient group had anti-thymocyte globulin induction followed by tacrolimus and steroids for roughly three years. Study results and caveats: The presence of high graft-versus-host to host-versus-graft clonal ratios in allografts characterized patients with graft-donor T cell macrochimerism. Early after transplant, HvG declines were associated with peak levels of circulating GvH clones.

Germline V gives CDR1 LGHNA, CDR2 YSLEER. Trimming removed 0 bases at V and 0 bases at J, with 9 bases between. The CDR3 has 16 amino acids. Investigators treated the graft tissue so that it released intraepithelial and lamina propria lymphocytes. Clones were sequenced by immunoSEQ multiplex PCR, and TCRdb holds only the in-frame ones, with some missing. The table has approximately 15,000 clones, about two thirds seen once. This TCR came from a human patient who received an intestinal transplant, so some T cells may come from the graft donor. The chain uses TRBV4-3 and TRBJ2-4; maybe TRBD1 (5 bases). The material sequenced was ileum tissue, taken around 94 weeks after intestinal transplantation. The CDR3: CASSQDYRLAKNIQYF. DNA for the CDR3: TGCGCCAGCAGCCAAGATTACAGGCTAGCCAAAAACATTCAGTACTTC.